The present T cell receptor (beta chain) was sequenced within a study of blood T cell repertoires in COVID-19. Study-level information: Samples of COVID-19 (acute and convalescent) were obtained from the United States, Italy and Spain. Sources were T cells, B-cell-depleted T cells, or PBMCs; the material itself was cDNA or gDNA.

Either two negative PCRs, clearance, or symptom resolution qualified Cohort 3 donors as recovered. Using immunoSEQ multiplex PCR, the repertoire was profiled, and TCRdb retains in-frame clones only, with some absent. The sample shows a few hundred thousand clones, about 85% of them seen only once. Source material: PBMCs or T cells enriched from blood (not recorded which). The receptor comes from a woman aged 25 to 45 who had recovered from COVID-19.

CDR3: CASSLGERKYQETQYF. In DNA, the CDR3 is TGTGCCAGCAGCTTAGGGGAGCGGAAGTACCAAGAGACCCAGTACTTC. The chain carries TRBV11-1 and TRBJ2-5, with D possibly TRBD2 on 5 matching bases. The CDR3 has 16 amino acids. Germline CDR1 reads SGHAT; CDR2 reads FQDESV (reference sequence). The ends were cut back, 1 base at V and 0 bases at J, with 12 bases in the middle. The full variable domain, its missing parts supplied by reference TRBV11-1 and TRBJ2-5, is EAEVAQSPRYKITEKSQAVAFWCDPISGHATLYWYRQILGQGPELLVQFQDESVVDDSQLPKDRFSAERLKGVDSTLKIQPAELGDSAMYLCASSLGERKYQETQYFGPGTRLLVL.